A selection of T cell receptor beta chains follows, all from one sample in a study of graft-versus-host responses after intestinal transplantation. Repertoires were generated with immunoSEQ multiplex PCR, while TCRdb's copy carries only in-frame clones and drops some. The sample holds 60,000 to 90,000 clones, around 90% seen once. These receptors' antigens are unknown. The input for sequencing was unstimulated CD8+ T cells sorted from spleen or lymph node cells, taken before intestinal transplant. Receptors were obtained from a human donor who received an intestinal transplant. The CDR3 runs from the conserved cysteine through the conserved F or W. A D gene is named only where the DNA matches it firmly. Clone size is shown for a subset of rows, as once, few, many or a class of expanded clone.

size	V	D	J	DNA	CDR3
NA	TRBV4-1	TRBD1	TRBJ1-1	TGCGCCAGCAGCCAAGCAGGGGGACGGAACACTGAAGCTTTCTTT	CASSQAGGRNTEAFF
NA	TRBV7-2	NA	TRBJ2-5	TGTGCCAGCAGTACCCGTCCCCCGGGGTACCAAGAGACCCAGTACTTC	CASSTRPPGYQETQYF
NA	TRBV4-1	TRBD1	TRBJ1-2	TGCGCCAGCAGCCAAGGGTCGGGACAGGTTTATGGCTACACCTTC	CASSQGSGQVYGYTF
NA	TRBV9	TRBD1	TRBJ1-4	TGTGCCAGCAGCGTAGATGGGACAGGGCGAGAAAAACTGTTTTTT	CASSVDGTGREKLFF
NA	TRBV6-1	NA	TRBJ2-1	TGTGCCAGCAACGGGAATCAGCAGTTCTTC	CASNGNQQFF
NA	TRBV11-2	NA	TRBJ2-1	TGTGCCAGCAGCTTAGGTGTAGGGGATGAGCAGTTCTTC	CASSLGVGDEQFF
NA	TRBV7-2	NA	TRBJ1-5	TGTGCCAGCAGCTTATTTTCGGACAGCCTCAATCAGCCCCAGCATTTT	CASSLFSDSLNQPQHF
NA	TRBV10-2	TRBD1	TRBJ2-7	TGCGCCAGCAGGGGGACAGGGGCCCCCTACGAGCAGTACTTC	CASRGTGAPYEQYF
NA	TRBV7-2	NA	TRBJ1-1	TGTGCCAGCAGCTTGGGGGGAGTTGCTCGAGCTTTCTTT	CASSLGGVARAFF
NA	TRBV4-1	TRBD1	TRBJ1-1	TGCGCCAGCAGCCAGGACAGGGGGGTGAACACTGAAGCTTTCTTT	CASSQDRGVNTEAFF
NA	TRBV19	NA	TRBJ2-3	TGTGCCAGTAGGCTGAGCGGGGATACGCAGTATTTT	CASRLSGDTQYF
NA	TRBV27	TRBD2	TRBJ2-1	TGTGCCAGCAGTCAGACTAGCGGGGGTTTCGATGAGCAGTTCTTC	CASSQTSGGFDEQFF
NA	TRBV15	NA	TRBJ2-7	TGTGCCACCAGCAGTCCCGGGGTAGCCTACGAGCAGTACTTC	CATSSPGVAYEQYF
few	TRBV15	NA	TRBJ1-6	TGTGCCACCAGTTCGGGGGGTAGTAACTTTTTCCACTTT	CATSSGGSNFFHF
NA	TRBV11-2	TRBD2	TRBJ2-3	TGTGCCAGCAGTGGGACTAGCGGAAAAGATACGCAGTATTTT	CASSGTSGKDTQYF
NA	TRBV9	TRBD2	TRBJ2-3	TGTGCCAGCAGCAAAGCGGGGTTGGAAGATACGCAGTATTTT	CASSKAGLEDTQYF
NA	TRBV14	NA	TRBJ2-1	TGTGCCAGCAGCCAAGATCCGGGGAGCTCCTACAATGAGCAGTTCTTC	CASSQDPGSSYNEQFF
NA	TRBV5-1	TRBD2	TRBJ2-7	TGCGCCAGCAGCTGGGGCGGGGGGGCCTACGAGCAGTACTTC	CASSWGGGAYEQYF
NA	TRBV19	TRBD1	TRBJ1-5	TGTGCCAGTACCAAACAGGGGGTTACAGGACCCCGGGTGCAGCCCCAGCATTTT	CASTKQGVTGPRVQPQHF
NA	TRBV4-1	TRBD2	TRBJ2-7	TGCGCCAGCAGCCAAGAAGGGCTAGCGGGGGGTTTTAACGAGCAGTACTTC	CASSQEGLAGGFNEQYF
NA	TRBV7-2	TRBD2	TRBJ2-2	TGTGCCAGCAGCTGGGGCCTCGGGGGGGCCGACACCGGGGAGCTGTTTTTT	CASSWGLGGADTGELFF
NA	TRBV6-5	NA	TRBJ1-6	TGTGCCAGCAGCCCCCAGGCTTCTTATTCACCCCTCCACTTT	CASSPQASYSPLHF
NA	TRBV19	NA	TRBJ1-1	TGTGCCAGTAGTATAGGGGGGGGGTTTATTGGGGCTTCCACTGAAGCTTTCTTT	CASSIGGGFIGASTEAFF
NA	TRBV2	NA	TRBJ1-4	TGTGCCAGCAGTGAAGGGGCGCTCCCGGTTGCTGAAAAACTGTTTTTT	CASSEGALPVAEKLFF
NA	TRBV10-3	TRBD1	TRBJ1-2	TGTGCCATCAGTGAGTCGGGACAGATTACCTATGGCTACACCTTC	CAISESGQITYGYTF
once	TRBV7-3	TRBD1	TRBJ2-2	TGTGCCAGCAGCGACGTTGGGGACAGGGGTAACACCGGGGAGCTGTTTTTT	CASSDVGDRGNTGELFF
NA	TRBV7-9	NA	TRBJ1-4	TGTGCCAGCAGCTGGTTGGGCCCTAATGAAAAACTGTTTTTT	CASSWLGPNEKLFF
NA	TRBV5-1	NA	TRBJ2-7	TGCGCCAGCAGGAACGAAGTTGAAGCTGTTCTCGAGCAGTACTTC	CASRNEVEAVLEQYF
NA	TRBV7-8	NA	TRBJ2-1	TGTGCCAGCAGCTTAATCGGGCAGGGCGCCTACAATGAGCAGTTCTTC	CASSLIGQGAYNEQFF
NA	TRBV6-1	NA	TRBJ1-2	TGTGCCAGCGGGGACATAGCTAACTATGGCTACACCTTC	CASGDIANYGYTF
few	TRBV5-1	TRBD1	TRBJ1-1	TGCGCCAGCAGCCCGGACAGGGGTACGCCTGAAGCTTTCTTT	CASSPDRGTPEAFF
NA	TRBV6-1	NA	TRBJ2-3	TGTGCCAGCAGTGAAGCGGGCTTTGGAGATACGCAGTATTTT	CASSEAGFGDTQYF
NA	TRBV19	TRBD2	TRBJ2-1	TGTGCCAGTAGTCCTGTTAGCGGGGGGCACAATGAGCAGTTCTTC	CASSPVSGGHNEQFF
NA	TRBV19	TRBD1	TRBJ1-2	TGTGCCAGTAGTCTCCTCCCGGGACAGGGGGCTCTTGGCTACACCTTC	CASSLLPGQGALGYTF
NA	TRBV15	NA	TRBJ2-7	TGTGCCACCAGCAGAGATCGGAGCAGCTCCTACGAGCAGTACTTC	CATSRDRSSSYEQYF
NA	TRBV6-5	NA	TRBJ1-4	TGTGCCAGCCGCCCGACAAGGGAGGGCGAAAAACTGTTTTTT	CASRPTREGEKLFF
once	TRBV5-8	NA	TRBJ1-2	TGTGCCAGCAGCTTGTTCCTCACCTTC	CASSLFLTF
once	TRBV6-1	NA	TRBJ1-2	TGTGCCAGCAGTGAAACAGGGTATGGTGGCTACACCTTC	CASSETGYGGYTF
NA	TRBV13	NA	TRBJ1-1	TGTGCCAGCAGCCTCCGGGGGGGCGGAGGGAACACTGAAGCTTTCTTT	CASSLRGGGGNTEAFF
NA	TRBV6-5	NA	TRBJ1-5	TGTGCCACCCAGTCCCACTCGGGGGTCAATCAGCCCCAGCATTTT	CATQSHSGVNQPQHF
NA	TRBV9	TRBD2	TRBJ2-3	TGTGCCAGCAGCGTCGGTTCGCGGGAGAGCACAGATACGCAGTATTTT	CASSVGSRESTDTQYF
NA	TRBV11-3	TRBD1	TRBJ2-2	TGTGCCAGCAGCCGACGGACGGTGACAGGGGGTACCGGGGAGCTGTTTTTT	CASSRRTVTGGTGELFF
NA	TRBV5-6	NA	TRBJ2-1	TGTGCCAGCGGGCTAGCGAATGAGCAGTTCTTC	CASGLANEQFF
NA	TRBV5-6	NA	TRBJ2-2	TGTGCCAGCAGTTCAGGGAACACCGGGGAGCTGTTTTTT	CASSSGNTGELFF
NA	TRBV16	TRBD1	TRBJ1-6	TGTGCCAGCAGCCAATCGGGACAGGGGGCGCTTCCTTCACCCCTCCACTTT	CASSQSGQGALPSPLHF
NA	TRBV23-1	TRBD1	TRBJ1-5	TGCGCCAGCAGTCAATCTAGGGGGCCCGATAGCAATCAGCCCCAGCATTTT	CASSQSRGPDSNQPQHF
NA	TRBV9	TRBD1	TRBJ2-2	TGTGCCAGCAGCGGGGGGACAGCTGGCACCGGGGAGCTGTTTTTT	CASSGGTAGTGELFF
NA	TRBV7-2	NA	TRBJ2-2	TGTGCCAGCAGCCCAGGGACTTATACCGGGGAGCTGTTTTTT	CASSPGTYTGELFF
NA	TRBV10-1	TRBD1	TRBJ2-3	TGCGCCAGCAGTGGACAGGGTGTATCCGCAGATACGCAGTATTTT	CASSGQGVSADTQYF
NA	TRBV5-1	NA	TRBJ2-7	TGCGCCAGCAGCTTGGCCCGGGGGACCTACGAGCAGTACTTC	CASSLARGTYEQYF
NA	TRBV5-3	TRBD1	TRBJ1-1	TGTGCCAGAAGCGGACAGGGGCGAACTGAAGCTTTCTTT	CARSGQGRTEAFF
NA	TRBV7-9	TRBD1	TRBJ2-1	TGTGCCAGCAGCCCTCGGACAGGGAAGCGGGATGAGCAGTTCTTC	CASSPRTGKRDEQFF
NA	TRBV7-2	TRBD1	TRBJ1-1	TGTGCCAGCAGCCTACAGGGGCCGGGGGATACTACCACTGAAGCTTTCTTT	CASSLQGPGDTTTEAFF
NA	TRBV5-8	TRBD2	TRBJ2-5	TGTGCCAGCAGCCTCGGGACTAGCGGGCGTGGGGCCCAGTACTTC	CASSLGTSGRGAQYF
NA	TRBV9	TRBD1	TRBJ2-2	TGTGCCAGCAGCGCAGAGGGACAGGATTGGACCGGGGAGCTGTTTTTT	CASSAEGQDWTGELFF